This T cell receptor beta chain was obtained from a study of T cells after yellow fever vaccination. Trimming pared 3 bases from V and 1 base from J, leaving 9 bases between. The CDR3 runs to 15 residues. Germline CDR1 reads PRHDT; CDR2 reads FYEKMQ (reference sequence). This clonotype occurred a few times. The study made its TCR cDNA through 5'RACE template switching. That step introduced a universal primer site along with UMIs. TCRdb analysed the 5' RACE reads with MiXCR anew, one entry per CDR3 protein. The sample lists some 350,000 distinct CDR3 sequences, about 4% occurring once. Sequences were derived from PBMCs, sampled 5 days after the yellow fever booster vaccination. The rearrangement joins TRBV13 to TRBJ2-2; maybe TRBD1 (6 bases). This receptor was taken from a man between 18 and 29 years old who received the YFV17D yellow fever vaccine. In nucleotides, the CDR3 is TGTGCCAGCAGCTTGGCCAGGGGGAACACCGGGGAGCTGTTTTTT. It yields the protein CASSLARGNTGELFF. Full variable domain (missing parts from reference TRBV13 and TRBJ2-2): AAGVIQSPRHLIKEKRETATLKCYPIPRHDTVYWYQQGPGQDPQFLISFYEKMQSDKGSIPDRFSAQQFSDYHSELNMSSLELGDSALYFCASSLARGNTGELFFGEGSRLTVL.